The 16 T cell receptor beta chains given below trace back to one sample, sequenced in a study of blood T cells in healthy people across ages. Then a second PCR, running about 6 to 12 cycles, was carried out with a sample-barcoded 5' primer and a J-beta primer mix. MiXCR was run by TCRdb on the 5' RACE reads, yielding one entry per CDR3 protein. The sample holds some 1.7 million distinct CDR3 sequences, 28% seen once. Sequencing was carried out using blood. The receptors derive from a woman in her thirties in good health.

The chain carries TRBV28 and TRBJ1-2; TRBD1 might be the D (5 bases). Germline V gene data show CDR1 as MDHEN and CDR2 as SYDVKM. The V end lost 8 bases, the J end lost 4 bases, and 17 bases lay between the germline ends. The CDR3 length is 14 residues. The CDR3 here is CASRFGGEGYGYTF. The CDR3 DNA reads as TGTGCCAGCCGCTTTGGGGGGGAAGGCTATGGCTACACCTTC.

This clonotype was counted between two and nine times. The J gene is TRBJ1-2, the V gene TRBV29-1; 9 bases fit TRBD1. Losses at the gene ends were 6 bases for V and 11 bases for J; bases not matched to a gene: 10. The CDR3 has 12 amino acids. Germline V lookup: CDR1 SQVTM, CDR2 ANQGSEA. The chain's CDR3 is CSVTGTGLLYTF. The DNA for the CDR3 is TGCAGCGTCACCGGGACAGGGTTATTATACACCTTC.

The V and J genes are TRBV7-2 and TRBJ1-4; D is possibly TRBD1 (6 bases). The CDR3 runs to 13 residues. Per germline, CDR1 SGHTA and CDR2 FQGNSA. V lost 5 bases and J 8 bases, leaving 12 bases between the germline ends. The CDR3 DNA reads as TGTGCCAGCAGCCAGGGGTGGTCCGAAAAACTGTTTTTT. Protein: CASSQGWSEKLFF.

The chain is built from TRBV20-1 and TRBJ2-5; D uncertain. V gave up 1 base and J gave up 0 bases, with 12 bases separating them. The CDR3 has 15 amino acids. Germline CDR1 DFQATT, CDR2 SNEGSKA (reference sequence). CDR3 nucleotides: TGCAGTGCTAGAGTTAGGGCACGGAACCAAGAGACCCAGTACTTC. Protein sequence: CSARVRARNQETQYF.

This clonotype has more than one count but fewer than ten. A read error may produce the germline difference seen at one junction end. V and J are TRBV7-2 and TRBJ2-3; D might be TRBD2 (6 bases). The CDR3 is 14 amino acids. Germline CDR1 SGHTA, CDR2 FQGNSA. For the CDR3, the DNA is TGTGCCGGCAGCTCCCCGCTAGCGAGAGATACGCAGTATTTT. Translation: CAGSSPLARDTQYF. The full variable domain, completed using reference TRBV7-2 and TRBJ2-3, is GAGVSQSPSNKVTEKGKDVELRCDPISGHTALYWYRQSLGQGLEFLIYFQGNSAPDKSGLPSDRFSAERTGGSVSTLTIQRTQQEDSAVYLCAGSSPLARDTQYFGPGTRLTVL.

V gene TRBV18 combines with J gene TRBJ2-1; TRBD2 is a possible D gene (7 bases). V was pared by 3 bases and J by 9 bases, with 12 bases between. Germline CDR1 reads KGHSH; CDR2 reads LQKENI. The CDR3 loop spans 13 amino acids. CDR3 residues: CASSPGGHSEQFF. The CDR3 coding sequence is TGTGCCAGCTCACCGGGGGGGCACAGTGAGCAGTTCTTC.

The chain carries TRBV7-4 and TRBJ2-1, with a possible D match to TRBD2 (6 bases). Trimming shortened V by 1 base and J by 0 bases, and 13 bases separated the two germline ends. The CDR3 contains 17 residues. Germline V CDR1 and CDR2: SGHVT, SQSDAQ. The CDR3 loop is CASSLGHLGGSYNEQFF. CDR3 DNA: TGTGCCAGCAGCTTAGGGCATTTGGGGGGCTCCTACAATGAGCAGTTCTTC.

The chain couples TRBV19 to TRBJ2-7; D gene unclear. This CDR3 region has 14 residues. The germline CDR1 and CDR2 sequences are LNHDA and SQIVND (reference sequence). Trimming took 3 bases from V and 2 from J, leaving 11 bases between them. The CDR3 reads CASSMSSDAYEQYF. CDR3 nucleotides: TGTGCCAGTAGTATGTCGAGCGATGCCTACGAGCAGTACTTC. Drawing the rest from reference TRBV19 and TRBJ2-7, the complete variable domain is DGGITQSPKYLFRKEGQNVTLSCEQNLNHDAMYWYRQDPGQGLRLIYYSQIVNDFQKGDIAEGYSVSREKKESFPLTVTSAQKNPTAFYLCASSMSSDAYEQYFGPGTRLTVT.

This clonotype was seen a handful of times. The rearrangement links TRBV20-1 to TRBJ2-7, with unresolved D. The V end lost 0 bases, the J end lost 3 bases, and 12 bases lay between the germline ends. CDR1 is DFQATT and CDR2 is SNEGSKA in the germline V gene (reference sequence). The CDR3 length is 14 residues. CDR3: CSARDRSNNYEQYF. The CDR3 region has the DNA TGCAGTGCTAGAGACAGGTCTAACAACTACGAGCAGTACTTC.

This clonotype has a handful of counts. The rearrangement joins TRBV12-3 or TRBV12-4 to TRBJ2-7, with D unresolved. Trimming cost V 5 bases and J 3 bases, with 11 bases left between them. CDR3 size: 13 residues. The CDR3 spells CASSARKNYEQYF. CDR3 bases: TGTGCCAGCAGTGCCCGGAAGAACTACGAGCAGTACTTC.

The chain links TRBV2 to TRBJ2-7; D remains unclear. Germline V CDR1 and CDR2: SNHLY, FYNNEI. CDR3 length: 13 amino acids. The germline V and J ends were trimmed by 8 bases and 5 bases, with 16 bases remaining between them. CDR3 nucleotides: TGTGCCAGCCGTCAACCGGACGGTCACGAGCAGTACTTC. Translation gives CASRQPDGHEQYF.

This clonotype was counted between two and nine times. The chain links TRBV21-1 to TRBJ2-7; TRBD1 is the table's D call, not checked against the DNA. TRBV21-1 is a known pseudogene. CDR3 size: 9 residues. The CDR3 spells CAGRNEQYF. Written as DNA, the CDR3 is TGTGCCGGGCGCAACGAGCAGTACTTC.

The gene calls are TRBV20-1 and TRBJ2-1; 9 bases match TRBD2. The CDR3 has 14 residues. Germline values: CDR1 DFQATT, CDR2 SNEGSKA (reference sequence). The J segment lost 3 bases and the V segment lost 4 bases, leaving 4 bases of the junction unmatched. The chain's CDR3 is CSAIQREVYNEQFF. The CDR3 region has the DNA TGCAGTGCTATCCAGCGGGAGGTCTACAATGAGCAGTTCTTC.

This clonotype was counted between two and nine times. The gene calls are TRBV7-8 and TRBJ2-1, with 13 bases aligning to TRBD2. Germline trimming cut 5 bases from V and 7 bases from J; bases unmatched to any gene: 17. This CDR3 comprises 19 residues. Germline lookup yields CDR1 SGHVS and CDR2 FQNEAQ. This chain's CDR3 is CASSKRGATSGRAVNEQFF. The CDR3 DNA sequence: TGTGCCAGCAGCAAGCGGGGGGCAACTAGCGGGAGGGCGGTGAATGAGCAGTTCTTC.

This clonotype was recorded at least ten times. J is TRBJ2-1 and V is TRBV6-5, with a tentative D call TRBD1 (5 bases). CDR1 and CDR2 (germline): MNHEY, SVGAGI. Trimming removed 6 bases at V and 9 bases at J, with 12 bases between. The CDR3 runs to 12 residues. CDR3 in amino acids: CASSDDSSEQFF. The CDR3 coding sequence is TGTGCCAGCAGCGACGACAGCAGTGAGCAGTTCTTC.

The CDR3 here is CAWERSNEQFF. CDR3 bases: TGTGCCTGGGAGCGATCGAATGAGCAGTTCTTC. This rearrangement joins TRBV30 to TRBJ2-1; D unclear. The CDR3 contains 11 residues. CDR1 and CDR2 (germline): GTSNPN, SVGIG (reference sequence). Trimming removed 5 bases at V and 7 bases at J, with 9 bases between.